This T cell receptor (beta chain) emerged from a study of cytomegalovirus exposure and HLA in healthy donors. Study-wide results and limits: In a later analysis, at a false discovery rate of 0.05, about 17,000 TCR beta sequences matched HLA alleles. In a later analysis, V- and J-gene trimming of beta chains associated with a DCLRE1C missense variant, replicated independently.

As to this clone: Its antigen is unidentified.

Vbeta (60) and Jbeta (13) primers were used in the PCR. Sequencing was performed with immunoSEQ multiplex PCR; in TCRdb, only in-frame clones are kept and a portion is missing. The table includes 120,000 or so clones, approximately 80% detected once. Looked up from germline, CDR1 is SGHVS and CDR2 is FQNEAQ. There are 16 residues in the CDR3. The V call is TRBV7-8, the J call TRBJ2-5; 10 nucleotides agree with TRBD1. The DNA end favors TRBJ2-7, so the J call may be wrong. This clonotype originated in a man between 18 and 35 years old in good health and CMV-seronegative. The sequenced sample was PBMCs. The CDR3 nucleotides are TGTGCCAGCAGCCAACAGGGACAGGGGCTTTCCTACGAGCAGTACTTC. It encodes CASSQQGQGLSYEQYF.